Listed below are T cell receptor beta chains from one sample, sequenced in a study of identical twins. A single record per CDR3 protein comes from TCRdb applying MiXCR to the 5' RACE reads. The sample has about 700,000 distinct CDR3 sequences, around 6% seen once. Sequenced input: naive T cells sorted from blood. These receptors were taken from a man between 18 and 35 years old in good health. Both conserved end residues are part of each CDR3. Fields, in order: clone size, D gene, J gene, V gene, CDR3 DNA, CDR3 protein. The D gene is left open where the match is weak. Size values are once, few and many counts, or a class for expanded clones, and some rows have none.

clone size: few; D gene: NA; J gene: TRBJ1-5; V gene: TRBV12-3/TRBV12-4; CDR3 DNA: TGTGCCAGCAGTTTTCCCTTGTCAGAACCGAGCAATCAGCCCCAGCATTTT; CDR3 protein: CASSFPLSEPSNQPQHF
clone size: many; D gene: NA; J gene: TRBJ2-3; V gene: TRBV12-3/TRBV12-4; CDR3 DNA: TGTGCCAGCAGTTTTAGCCCCGGCACAGATACGCAGTATTTT; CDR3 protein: CASSFSPGTDTQYF
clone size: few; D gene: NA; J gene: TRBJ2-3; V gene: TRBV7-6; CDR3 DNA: TGTGCCAGCAGCTTAGGAGCCAGGGATCCTTCCACAGATACGCAGTATTTT; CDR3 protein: CASSLGARDPSTDTQYF
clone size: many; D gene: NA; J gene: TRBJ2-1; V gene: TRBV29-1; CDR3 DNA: TGCAGCGTTGAAGACCTCGGGGGCAGGGTCCATGAGCAGTTCTTC; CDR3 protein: CSVEDLGGRVHEQFF
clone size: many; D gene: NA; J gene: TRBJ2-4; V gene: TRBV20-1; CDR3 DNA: TGCAGTCTTTCCGGGACAGCCAAAAACATTCAGTACTTC; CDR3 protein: CSLSGTAKNIQYF
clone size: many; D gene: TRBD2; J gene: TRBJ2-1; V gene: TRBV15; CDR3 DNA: TGTGCCACCAGCAGAGTGGCGGGAGACTGGAATGAGCAGTTCTTC; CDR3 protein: CATSRVAGDWNEQFF
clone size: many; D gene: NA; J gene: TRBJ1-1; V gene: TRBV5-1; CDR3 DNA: TGCGCCAGCAGCTTGGCCGGTGGCAGGAGGAACACTGAAGCTTTCTTT; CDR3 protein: CASSLAGGRRNTEAFF
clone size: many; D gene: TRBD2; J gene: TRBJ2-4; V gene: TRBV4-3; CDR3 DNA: TGCGCCAGCAGCCAAGATATACCGGGAGGGCTATTAAACATTCAGTACTTC; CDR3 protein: CASSQDIPGGLLNIQYF
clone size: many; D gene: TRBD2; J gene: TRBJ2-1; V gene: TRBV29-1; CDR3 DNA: TGCAGCGTTGATGTCGGGACTAACGCCTACAATGAGCAGTTCTTC; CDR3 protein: CSVDVGTNAYNEQFF
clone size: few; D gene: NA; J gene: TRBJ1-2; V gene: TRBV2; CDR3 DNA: TGTGCCAGCAGTGAGTCTACCGGGACGGTCAACTATGGCTACACCTTC; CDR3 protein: CASSESTGTVNYGYTF
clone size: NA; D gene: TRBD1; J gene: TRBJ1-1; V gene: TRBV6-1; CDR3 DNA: TGTGCCAGCAGATCCACAGGGGAAGTGAACACTGAAGCTTTCTTT; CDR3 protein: CASRSTGEVNTEAFF
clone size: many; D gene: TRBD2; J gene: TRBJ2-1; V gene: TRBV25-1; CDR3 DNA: TGTGCCAGCAGTCCTCCAGGGAGCGGGAGGGCCCTCTGGAATGAGCAGTTCTTC; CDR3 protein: CASSPPGSGRALWNEQFF
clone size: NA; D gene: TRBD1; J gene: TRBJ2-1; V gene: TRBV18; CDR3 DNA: TGTGCCAGCTCGTCGGGACAGGGTTTAATCAATGAGCAGTTCTTC; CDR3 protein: CASSSGQGLINEQFF
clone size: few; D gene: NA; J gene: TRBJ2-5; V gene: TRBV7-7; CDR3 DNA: TGTGCCAGCAGCTTGATCTACGGGGGCCAAGAGACCCAGTACTTC; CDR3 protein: CASSLIYGGQETQYF
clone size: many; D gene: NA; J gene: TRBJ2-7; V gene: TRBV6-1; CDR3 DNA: TGTGCCAGCAGCACCTTGCTTCCGGCCTACGAGCAGTACTTC; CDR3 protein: CASSTLLPAYEQYF
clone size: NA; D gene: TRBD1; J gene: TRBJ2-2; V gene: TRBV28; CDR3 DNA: TGTGCCAGCAGTTTTACAGGGGGCTTGTCCGGGGAGCTGTTTTTT; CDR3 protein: CASSFTGGLSGELFF
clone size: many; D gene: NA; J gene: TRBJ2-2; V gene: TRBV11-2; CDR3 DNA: TGTGCCAGCAGCAAGAAAGGGAACACCGGGGAGCTGTTTTTT; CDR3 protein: CASSKKGNTGELFF